Shown below are 2 T cell receptor beta chains from a single sample sequenced in a study of blood T cells in healthy people across ages. A sample-barcoded 5' primer and a J-beta primer mix were used in a second PCR of about 6 to 11 cycles. TCRdb analysed the 5' RACE reads with MiXCR anew, one entry per CDR3 protein. The sample has 1,800,000 or so distinct CDR3 sequences; roughly two fifths are singletons. Source material: blood. These receptors were taken from a human donor in good health.

Of note for this clonotype: The junction departs from germline at one end; a sequencing error may be responsible. The chain is built from TRBV4-3 and TRBJ1-2; D is unresolved. This CDR3 region has 15 residues. Germline CDR1 reads LGHNA; CDR2 reads YSLEER. The chain's CDR3 is CASSQETATPPGHTF. In DNA form, the CDR3 reads TGCGCCAGCAGCCAAGAGACGGCGACACCGCCTGGCCACACCTTC.

This clonotype has only a few counts. The rearrangement links TRBV12-3 or TRBV12-4 to TRBJ2-2, with 8 bases fitting TRBD1. This CDR3 spans 14 amino acids. Trimming at V came to 4 bases and at J to 4 bases, leaving 2 bases not matched to a gene. CDR3 protein: CASSWTGITGELFF. In DNA, the CDR3 is TGTGCCAGCAGTTGGACAGGGATCACCGGGGAGCTGTTTTTT.